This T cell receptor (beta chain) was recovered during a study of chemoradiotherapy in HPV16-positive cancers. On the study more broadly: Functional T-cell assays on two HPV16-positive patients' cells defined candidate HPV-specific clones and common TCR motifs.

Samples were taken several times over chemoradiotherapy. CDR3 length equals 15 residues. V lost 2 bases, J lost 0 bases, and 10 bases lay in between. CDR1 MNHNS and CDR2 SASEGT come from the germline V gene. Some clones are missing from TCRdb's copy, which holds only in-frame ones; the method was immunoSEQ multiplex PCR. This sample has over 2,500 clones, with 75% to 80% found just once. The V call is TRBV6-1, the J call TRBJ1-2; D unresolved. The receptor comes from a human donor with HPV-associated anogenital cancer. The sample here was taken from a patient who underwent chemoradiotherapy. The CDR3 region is CASSELTGPNYGYTF. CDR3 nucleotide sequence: TGTGCCAGCAGTGAACTTACCGGCCCTAACTATGGCTACACCTTC.